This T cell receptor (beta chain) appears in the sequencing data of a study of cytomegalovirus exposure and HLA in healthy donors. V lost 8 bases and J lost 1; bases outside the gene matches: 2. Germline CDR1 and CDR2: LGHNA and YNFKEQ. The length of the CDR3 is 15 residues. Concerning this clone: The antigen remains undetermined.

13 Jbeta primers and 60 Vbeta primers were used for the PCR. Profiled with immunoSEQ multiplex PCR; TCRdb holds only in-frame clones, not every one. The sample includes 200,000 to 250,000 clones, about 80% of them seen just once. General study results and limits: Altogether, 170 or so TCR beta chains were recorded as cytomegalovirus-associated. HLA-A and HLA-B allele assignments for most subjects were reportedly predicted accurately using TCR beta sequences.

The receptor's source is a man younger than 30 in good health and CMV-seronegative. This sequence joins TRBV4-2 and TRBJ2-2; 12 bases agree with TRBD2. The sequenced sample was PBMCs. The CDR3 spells CASSGLAGNTGELFF. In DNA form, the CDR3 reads TGTGCCAGCTCGGGACTAGCGGGGAACACCGGGGAGCTGTTTTTT.